Shown below are 3 T cell receptor beta chains from a single sample sequenced in a study of blood T cell repertoires in COVID-19. Profiling relied on immunoSEQ multiplex PCR, and the TCRdb table lists in-frame clones only, not all of them. The repertoire includes roughly 80,000 clones, roughly nine tenths of them detected once, and 4% to 6% sits in the top ten. The sample consisted of peripheral blood. The receptors here all came from an elderly woman with active or convalescent COVID-19.

The J gene is TRBJ2-5, the V gene TRBV7-2; D perhaps matches TRBD1 (5 bases). CDR3 length: 14 amino acids. Trimming shortened V by 3 bases and J by 1 base, and 9 bases separated the two germline ends. Germline assignment: CDR1 SGHTA and CDR2 FQGNSA. For the CDR3, the DNA is TGTGCCAGCAGCTTTACAGGACCCCAAGAGACCCAGTACTTC. Translated, it gives CASSFTGPQETQYF.

The rearrangement joins TRBV5-1 to TRBJ2-2, with TRBD1 matching 8 bases. The germline gives CDR1 SGHRS, CDR2 YFSETQ. Germline trimming cut 0 bases from V and 5 bases from J; bases unmatched to any gene: 6. The CDR3 spans 16 residues. The CDR3: CASSLGGTGSTGELFF. CDR3 bases: TGCGCCAGCAGCTTGGGTGGGACAGGATCAACCGGGGAGCTGTTTTTT.

This clone was found once. This CDR3 is also generated by other DNA sequences in the sample. The chain links TRBV7-9 to TRBJ1-1; TRBD1 matches 8 bases. The CDR3 extends over 15 amino acids. J was trimmed by 11 bases and V by 5 bases; bases with no gene match: 16. From germline, CDR1 is SEHNR and CDR2 FQNEAQ (reference sequence). The CDR3, as DNA: TGTGCCAGCAGCAAATATACGCAGGGGGCGCAGGGGGCTTTCTTT. The encoded protein is CASSKYTQGAQGAFF.